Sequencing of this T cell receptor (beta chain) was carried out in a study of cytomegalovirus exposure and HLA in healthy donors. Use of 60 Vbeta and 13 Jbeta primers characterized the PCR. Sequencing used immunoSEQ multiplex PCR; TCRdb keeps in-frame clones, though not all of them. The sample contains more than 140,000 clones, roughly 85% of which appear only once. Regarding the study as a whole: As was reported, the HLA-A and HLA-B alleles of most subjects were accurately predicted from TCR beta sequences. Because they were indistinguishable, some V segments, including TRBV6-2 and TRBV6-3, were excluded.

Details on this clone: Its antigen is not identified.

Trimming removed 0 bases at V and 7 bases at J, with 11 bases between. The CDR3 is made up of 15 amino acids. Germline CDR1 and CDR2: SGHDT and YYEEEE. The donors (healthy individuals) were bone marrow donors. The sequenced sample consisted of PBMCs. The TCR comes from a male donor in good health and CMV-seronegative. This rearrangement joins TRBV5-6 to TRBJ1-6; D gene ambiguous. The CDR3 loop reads CASSLDTGGNSPLHF. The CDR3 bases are TGTGCCAGCAGCTTGGATACGGGCGGGAATTCACCCCTCCACTTT.